The 18 T cell receptor beta chains below all came from one sample that was sequenced in a study of blood T cell repertoires in COVID-19. Sequencing used immunoSEQ multiplex PCR; TCRdb keeps in-frame clones, though not all of them. The sample has about 200,000 clones, approximately 86% seen once. The sample taken for sequencing was PBMCs or T cells enriched from blood (not recorded which). The receptors originated from a woman aged 40 to 55 with acute COVID-19.

The chain combines TRBV11-2 with TRBJ1-1; D not resolved. The CDR3 length is 13 residues. Per the germline V gene, CDR1 is SGHAT and CDR2 is FQNNGV. Trimming stripped 5 bases from V and 2 bases from J, with 9 bases between. The CDR3 loop reads CASSPSGNTEAFF. The CDR3 coding sequence is TGTGCCAGCAGCCCGAGCGGTAACACTGAAGCTTTCTTT. The variable domain in full, completed from reference TRBV11-2 and TRBJ1-1, reads EAGVAQSPRYKIIEKRQSVAFWCNPISGHATLYWYQQILGQGPKLLIQFQNNGVVDDSQLPKDRFSAERLKGVDSTLKIQPAKLEDSAVYLCASSPSGNTEAFFGQGTRLTVV.

The chain joins TRBV9 to TRBJ2-2; no firm D call. Germline V gene sequence: CDR1 SGDLS, CDR2 YYNGEE. V shed 2 bases and J shed 5 bases, with 7 bases lying between them. This CDR3 has 13 amino acids. The CDR3 nucleotides read TGTGCCAGCAGCGTCCTATCGACCGGGGAGCTGTTTTTT. Amino acid sequence: CASSVLSTGELFF.

The V and J genes are TRBV7-9 and TRBJ1-6; D gene unclear. Germline CDR1 and CDR2: SEHNR and FQNEAQ (reference sequence). V was shortened by 3 bases and J by 7 bases, with 7 bases between the two germline ends. The CDR3 consists of 13 residues. The CDR3, as DNA: TGTGCCAGCAGCTTTAGTCGCAATTCACCCCTCCACTTT. It specifies CASSFSRNSPLHF. Full variable domain (missing parts from reference TRBV7-9 and TRBJ1-6): DTGVSQNPRHKITKRGQNVTFRCDPISEHNRLYWYRQTLGQGPEFLTYFQNEAQLEKSRLLSDRFSAERPKGSFSTLEIQRTEQGDSAMYLCASSFSRNSPLHFGNGTRLTVT.

This clone was found a few times. The genes are TRBV3-1 (or the pseudogene TRBV3-2) and TRBJ2-1, with TRBD2 identical over 7 bases. The ends lost 3 bases at V and 8 bases at J; junction bases unmatched: 13. CDR3 size: 16 residues. From germline, CDR1 is LGHDT and CDR2 YNNKEL (reference sequence). This CDR3 reads CASSHEPGLSGDEQFF. CDR3 nucleotide sequence: TGTGCCAGCAGCCATGAACCGGGACTATCCGGGGATGAGCAGTTCTTC.

The chain carries TRBV6-4 and TRBJ1-3, with D unclear. Germline V CDR1 and CDR2: MRHNA, SNTAGT. The CDR3 covers 15 residues. V shed 3 bases and J shed 4 bases, with 13 bases lying between them. CDR3 residues: CASSEFWGGGNTIYF. In nucleotides, the CDR3 is TGTGCCAGCAGTGAGTTCTGGGGAGGCGGAAACACCATATATTTT.

The chain joins TRBV28 to TRBJ1-1; TRBD1 is a possible D gene (6 bases). CDR3 size: 13 residues. Trimming shortened V by 5 bases and J by 6 bases, and 13 bases separated the two germline ends. Germline V gene sequence: CDR1 MDHEN, CDR2 SYDVKM. CDR3 sequence: CASSTYYRAEAFF. As DNA, the CDR3 is TGTGCCAGCAGTACCTATTACAGGGCTGAAGCTTTCTTT.

The chain uses TRBV28 and TRBJ1-2; D is perhaps TRBD1 (6 bases). The CDR3 is made up of 13 amino acids. Germline-derived CDR1 and CDR2 are MDHEN and SYDVKM. Between the trimmed V and J ends, which lost 1 base and 8 bases, there was a span of 11 bases. As DNA, the CDR3 is TGTGCCAGCAGTTTATTGACAGGTGGAGGCTACACCTTC. It is translated as CASSLLTGGGYTF.

The chain recombines TRBV27 with TRBJ1-1; no firm D call. Per germline, CDR1 MNHEY and CDR2 SMNVEV (reference sequence). The CDR3 loop spans 13 amino acids. V lost 6 bases and J 5 bases, leaving 13 bases between the germline ends. The CDR3 DNA is TGTGCCAGCAGCAAATGGGCCAGGACTGAAGCTTTCTTT. The encoded protein is CASSKWARTEAFF.

V gene TRBV6-5 combines with J gene TRBJ1-1, with D possibly matching TRBD1 (5 bases). Germline values: CDR1 MNHEY, CDR2 SVGAGI. This CDR3 has 13 residues. Trimming removed 6 bases from V and 5 bases from J, with 13 bases in between. CDR3 loop: CASSGGFRTEAFF. The CDR3 DNA follows: TGTGCCAGCAGCGGGGGATTCAGAACTGAAGCTTTCTTT.

The genes are TRBV27 and TRBJ1-5; 7 positions match TRBD1. Germline-derived CDR1 and CDR2 are MNHEY and SMNVEV (reference sequence). Trimming took 8 bases from V and 0 from J; bases not matched to a gene: 13. CDR3 length: 17 amino acids. DNA of the CDR3: TGTGCCAGCCGCGTTACCGGGACAGCTTATAGCAATCAGCCCCAGCATTTT. Translated, it gives CASRVTGTAYSNQPQHF.

This sequence joins TRBV28 and TRBJ1-6; a possible D gene is TRBD1 (6 bases). CDR3 length: 15 residues. Trimming stripped 7 bases from V and 7 bases from J, with 17 bases between. Germline lookup yields CDR1 MDHEN and CDR2 SYDVKM. The CDR3 loop reads CASKPPGAPNSPLHF. The DNA for the CDR3 is TGTGCCAGCAAACCCCCAGGGGCCCCGAATTCACCCCTCCACTTT.

This chain links TRBV7-9 with TRBJ1-2; no clear D. Trimming took 0 bases from V and 6 from J, leaving 11 bases between them. This CDR3 contains 14 residues. Germline loops: CDR1 SEHNR, CDR2 FQNEAQ (reference sequence). The DNA of the CDR3 is TGTGCCAGCAGCTTAGCGCTGGCAGGCGATGGCTACACCTTC. Residues: CASSLALAGDGYTF.

V and J are TRBV28 and TRBJ2-1; TRBD1 agrees at 7 bases. This CDR3 is 14 amino acids long. Germline V gives CDR1 MDHEN, CDR2 SYDVKM. Trimming removed 7 bases from V and 1 base from J; junction bases left unmatched: 4. In DNA, the CDR3 is TGTGCCAGCACCTGGGACAGTTCCTACAATGAGCAGTTCTTC. Translated, it gives CASTWDSSYNEQFF.

The chain carries TRBV28 and TRBJ1-6; D gene unclear. The CDR3 is 14 residues long. Trimming removed 5 bases from V and 5 bases from J, with 10 bases in between. The germline V gene encodes CDR1 MDHEN and CDR2 SYDVKM. The CDR3 reads CASSPPSHNSPLHF. In DNA form, the CDR3 reads TGTGCCAGCAGTCCCCCCAGTCATAATTCACCCCTCCACTTT.

V gene TRBV28 combines with J gene TRBJ1-2, with D maybe TRBD1 (6 bases). The CDR3 consists of 12 residues. V was trimmed by 5 bases and J by 4 bases, leaving 8 bases between them. From germline, CDR1 is MDHEN and CDR2 SYDVKM. This CDR3 reads CASSETGYGYTF. CDR3 in DNA: TGTGCCAGCAGTGAGACAGGCTATGGCTACACCTTC.

V and J are TRBV2 and TRBJ1-1; the match to TRBD1 covers 10 bases. The CDR3 runs 14 residues. The junction had 13 bases not matched to a gene; V was cut back by 8 bases and J by 10 bases. Germline lookup yields CDR1 SNHLY and CDR2 FYNNEI. The CDR3 reads CASYDRDRGDGAFF. The CDR3 DNA reads as TGTGCCAGCTACGACCGGGACAGGGGCGACGGAGCTTTCTTT.

The chain is built from TRBV7-9 and TRBJ2-3; the match to TRBD2 covers 7 bases. V lost 5 bases to trimming and J lost 0 bases; unmatched junction nucleotides: 14. Germline V CDR1 and CDR2: SEHNR, FQNEAQ (reference sequence). This CDR3 comprises 18 residues. CDR3 sequence reads: CASSLIGGRRGSTDTQYF. The CDR3 bases are TGTGCCAGCAGCCTAATTGGGGGGAGGCGGGGGAGCACAGATACGCAGTATTTT.

V usage is TRBV19 and J usage is TRBJ1-1; 7 bases line up with TRBD1. Germline CDR1 and CDR2: LNHDA and SQIVND (reference sequence). CDR3 length equals 14 residues. Losses at the gene ends were 5 bases for V and 5 bases for J; bases not matched to a gene: 8. CDR3 coding DNA: TGTGCCAGTAGTTTACAGGGGTGGGGTACTGAAGCTTTCTTT. The encoded protein is CASSLQGWGTEAFF.